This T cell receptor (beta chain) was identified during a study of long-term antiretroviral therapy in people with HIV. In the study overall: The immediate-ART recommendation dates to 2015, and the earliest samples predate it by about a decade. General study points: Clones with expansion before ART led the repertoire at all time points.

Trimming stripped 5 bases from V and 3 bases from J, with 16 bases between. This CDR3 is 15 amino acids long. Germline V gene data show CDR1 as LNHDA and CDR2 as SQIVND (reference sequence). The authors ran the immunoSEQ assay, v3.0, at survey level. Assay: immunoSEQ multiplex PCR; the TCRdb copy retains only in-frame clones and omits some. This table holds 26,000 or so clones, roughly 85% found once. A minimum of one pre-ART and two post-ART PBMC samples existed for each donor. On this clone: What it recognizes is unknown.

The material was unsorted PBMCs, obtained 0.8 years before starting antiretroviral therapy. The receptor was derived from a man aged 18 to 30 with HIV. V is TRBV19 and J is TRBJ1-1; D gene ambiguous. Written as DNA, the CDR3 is TGTGCCAGTAGTCCCTTTGTGGCCGGGGACACTGAAGCTTTCTTT. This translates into CASSPFVAGDTEAFF.